This T cell receptor beta chain comes out of a study of T cell responses to AZD1222 COVID-19 vaccine (dated by TCRdb to the early 2020s). In the study overall: TCR sequencing covered roughly 230 trial participants: 200 to 220 given two doses of AZD1222 and 26 given two doses of MenACWY control vaccine. Trial participants were enrolled by age into 18-55, 56-69 and 70-plus year subgroups, with around 150, 28 and 57 TCR-sequenced participants respectively.

V drops 4 bases and J drops 7 bases, leaving 13 bases in between. The germline V gene yields SGHTA for CDR1 and FQGNSA for CDR2. The CDR3 measures 13 amino acids from cysteine to phenylalanine. Solely the CDR3 DNA is kept, with 39 bases framed from the first base. Overall results and qualifications from the work: Only five to seven AZD1222 recipients were SARS-CoV-2 seropositive at baseline, limiting conclusions about previously exposed vaccinees. Spike-specific TCR breadth and depth rose significantly after two AZD1222 doses compared with day 0 and with MenACWY recipients. No day 14 peak-response samples were available, so repertoires were characterized only after the peak T cell response. Epitopes outside the regions mutated in the B.1.351 and B.1.1.7 variants were reportedly recognized by nearly half of the unique spike-specific TCRs. In the small 56-69-year group, the increase in depth fell short of significance, most likely because of low power. The whole spike protein was spanned by vaccine-associated CD4 TCRs, and dominant responses were seen in regions 160-218 and 743-854. Participants were mostly white British, with more females than males. The authors suggested clonal diversity may have been underestimated.

Regarding this clone: Its antigen is not yet known. Within one base of it there is no much larger clone, and no base qualities were kept.

The CDR3 regions of human TCRbeta chains were analyzed by immunosequencing. Processing in the source paper ran as follows. Repertoire TCRs were matched against a reference library of SARS-CoV-2-specific TCRs generated with the MIRA antigen-specificity platform. Breadth meant the fraction of unique TCRs that were SARS-CoV-2-associated, whereas depth meant the fraction of total T cells that were SARS-CoV-2-associated. Using the MIRA data, each spike-specific TCR was assigned both to the spike region to which the TCR was reactive and to a CD4 or CD8 class. Log10-transformed breadth and depth values were compared by one-way ANOVA with Sidak's multiple comparisons tests. TCRdb stores this immuneACCESS table with in-frame sequences only. Part of the clones is absent; in the studies checked, under half of the shortfall reflects unresolved V genes, and no reason is known for the rest. V and J calls and clone size are copied from that table; D and trimming were computed from the DNA. The sample data list under 150,000 clones, and roughly 92% of these were observed just once. Together, the top ten hold about 1.1% of the sample.

The time point label corresponds to: about 28 days (+/-7) after the second vaccine dose. Because spike-specific TCR depth and breadth did not differ between the two schedules, AZD1222 recipients who got a second dose at roughly 4 weeks were pooled with those who got a second dose at roughly 12 weeks. The vaccinee samples were drawn from two UK trials, COV001 and COV002, one of which was a single-blind randomized controlled phase 2/3 trial testing AZD1222 (ChAdOx1 nCoV-19) in healthy adults. For TCRbeta chain sequencing, PBMC samples were collected from trial participants at day 0 and at day 28 after the second dose.

This TCR was sampled from an adult who received the AZD1222 COVID-19 vaccine. Sequenced material: peripheral blood, taken 28 days after the second AZD1222 dose. The chain was built from TRBV7-2 and TRBJ1-1; D gene: possibly TRBD1, on 5 matching bases. Here the CDR3 is given as CASSSPGRSEAFF. The sequenced DNA is TGTGCCAGCAGCTCACCGGGACGCAGTGAAGCTTTCTTT. Where the CDR3 stops, the reference TRBV7-2 and TRBJ1-1 genes take over; the full variable domain is GAGVSQSPSNKVTEKGKDVELRCDPISGHTALYWYRQSLGQGLEFLIYFQGNSAPDKSGLPSDRFSAERTGGSVSTLTIQRTQQEDSAVYLCASSSPGRSEAFFGQGTRLTVV.